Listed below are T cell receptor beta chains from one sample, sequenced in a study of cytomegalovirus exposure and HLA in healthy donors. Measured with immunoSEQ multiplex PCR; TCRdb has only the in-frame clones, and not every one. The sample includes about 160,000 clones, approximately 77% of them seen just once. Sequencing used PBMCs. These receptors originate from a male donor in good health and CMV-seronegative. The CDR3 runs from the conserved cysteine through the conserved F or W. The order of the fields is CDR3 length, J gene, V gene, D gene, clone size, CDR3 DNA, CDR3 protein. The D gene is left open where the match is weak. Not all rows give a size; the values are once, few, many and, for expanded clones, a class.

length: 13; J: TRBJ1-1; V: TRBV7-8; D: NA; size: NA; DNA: TGTGCCAGCAGGGCGGTTCTGAACACTGAAGCTTTCTTT; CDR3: CASRAVLNTEAFF
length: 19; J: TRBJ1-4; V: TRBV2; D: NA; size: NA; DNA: TGTGCCAGCAGTGAAATAATACAGGGACGATTCCCAACTAATGAAAAACTGTTTTTT; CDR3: CASSEIIQGRFPTNEKLFF
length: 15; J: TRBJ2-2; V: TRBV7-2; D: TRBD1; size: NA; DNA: TGTGCCAGCAGCCAAAGGGACAGGTTTTCCGGGGAGCTGTTTTTT; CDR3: CASSQRDRFSGELFF
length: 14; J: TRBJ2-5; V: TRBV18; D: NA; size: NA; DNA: TGTGCCAGCTCGCCGGGGACAGCGGGAGAGACCCAGTACTTC; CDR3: CASSPGTAGETQYF
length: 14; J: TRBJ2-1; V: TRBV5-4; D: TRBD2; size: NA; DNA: TGTGCCAGCAGCTTGGACGGACTAGCGGGATGGGGGTTCTTC; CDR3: CASSLDGLAGWGFF
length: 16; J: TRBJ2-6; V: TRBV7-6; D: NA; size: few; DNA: TGTGCCAGCAGCTTAGAGGCAGGGGATGGGGCCAACGTCCTGACTTTC; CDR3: CASSLEAGDGANVLTF
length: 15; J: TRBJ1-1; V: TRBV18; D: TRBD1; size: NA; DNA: TGTGCCAGCTCACCCTGGGACAGCGTGAACACTGAAGCTTTCTTT; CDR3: CASSPWDSVNTEAFF
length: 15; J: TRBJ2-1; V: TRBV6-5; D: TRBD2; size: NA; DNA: TGTGCCAGCAGACCTCTAGCGGGAGTTTACAATGAGCAGTTCTTC; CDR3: CASRPLAGVYNEQFF
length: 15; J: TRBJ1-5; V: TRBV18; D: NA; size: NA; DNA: TGTGCCAGCTCACCACAGGGAGGGAGCAATCAGCCCCAGCATTTT; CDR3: CASSPQGGSNQPQHF
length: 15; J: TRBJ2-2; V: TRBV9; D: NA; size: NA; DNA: TGTGCCAGCAGCGTAGGGGGGCGCGACACCGGGGAGCTGTTTTTT; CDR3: CASSVGGRDTGELFF
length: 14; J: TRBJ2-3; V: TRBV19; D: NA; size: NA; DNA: TGTGCCAGTTCCCGTTCAGGCAGCACAGATACGCAGTATTTT; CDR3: CASSRSGSTDTQYF
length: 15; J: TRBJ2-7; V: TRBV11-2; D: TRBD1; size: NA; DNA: TGTGCCAGCAGCTATCGACAGGGTCTCCCCTACGAGCAGTACTTC; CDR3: CASSYRQGLPYEQYF
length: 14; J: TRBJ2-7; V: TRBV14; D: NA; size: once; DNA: TGTGCCAGCAGCCAGGGAGTGTCGATCTACGAGCAGTACTTC; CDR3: CASSQGVSIYEQYF
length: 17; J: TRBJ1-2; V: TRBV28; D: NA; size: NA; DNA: TGTGCCAGCAGTTTATCCCGGCGGCTCGCCCTGGACTATGGCTACACCTTC; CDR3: CASSLSRRLALDYGYTF
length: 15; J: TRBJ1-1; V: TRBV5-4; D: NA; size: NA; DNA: TGTGCCAGCAGCCCCCGGGACACCCCGTACACTGAAGCTTTCTTT; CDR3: CASSPRDTPYTEAFF
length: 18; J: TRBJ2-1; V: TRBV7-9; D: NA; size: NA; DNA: TGTTCCAGCAGGCGAGGGGGGGGTTACCCCTACTCCTACAATGAGCAGTTCTTC; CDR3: CSSRRGGGYPYSYNEQFF